This T cell receptor beta chain was profiled in a study of shared clonotypes between healthy human individuals. Across the whole study: Three plates each covered CD4 naive and memory; CD8 naive two, CD8 memory one. Whole-study findings and limits: Donor clonotype sharing was expected to depend on sequencing depth.

The DNA input per sorted-subset replicate PCR was 200 ng, corresponding to around 28,000 T cell genomes. Sequencing used immunoSEQ multiplex PCR; TCRdb keeps in-frame clones, though not all of them. The sample contains hundreds of thousands of clones, about 70% of which appear only once. With respect to this clone: What it binds is unknown.

CDR3 length equals 12 residues. Trimming removed 4 bases from V and 1 base from J, with 7 bases in between. Per germline, CDR1 SQVTM and CDR2 ANQGSEA. This TCR came from a young man in good health. The rearrangement joins TRBV29-1 to TRBJ2-5; no clear D. The sample consisted of memory CD4+ T cells sorted from blood. As to subset: CD45RA-negative fraction. CDR3 sequence: CSVAEAQETQYF. The CDR3 coding sequence is TGCAGCGTTGCAGAAGCCCAAGAGACCCAGTACTTC.